This T cell receptor (beta chain) comes out of a study of vaccination effects on CD4 cells after COVID-19. Data came from immunoSEQ multiplex PCR; TCRdb stores just in-frame clones and leaves some out. Of 25,000 to 35,000 clones detected, around 75% appear once; the ten largest clones hold around 30%. The CDR3 sequence is 15 residues long. The germline gives CDR1 SNHLY, CDR2 FYNNEI. V was clipped by 2 bases and J by 0 bases, with 8 bases between them. Peptide-pool stimulation followed by sequencing identified expanded antigen-specific CD4+ clonotypes in the ViraFEST assay. Investigators separated out CD4+ T cells once around eleven days of culture had passed. Absence of prior SARS-CoV-2 infection characterized the vaccine recipients, who showed negative nucleocapsid antibodies. A density of roughly 2 million PBMC per well was used; these cells were cultured with 10 IU/ml IL-2 and roughly 9.5 ug/ml peptides.

Study findings and constraints: Clones of infection and vaccine origin contracted markedly late after vaccination.

Of note for this clone: Antigen specificity is unknown.

Material: CD4+ T cells from PBMCs cultured with SARS-CoV-2 spike peptides, obtained before COVID-19 vaccination. This chain joins TRBV2 and TRBJ2-1; D possibly uses TRBD1 or TRBD2 (5 bases each). The receptor's source is a human donor who received a COVID-19 vaccine. This CDR3 is CASSETRGSYNEQFF. The CDR3 bases are TGTGCCAGCAGTGAAACGAGGGGCTCCTACAATGAGCAGTTCTTC. Together with reference TRBV2 and TRBJ2-1, the CDR3 gives the full variable domain: EPEVTQTPSHQVTQMGQEVILRCVPISNHLYFYWYRQILGQKVEFLVSFYNNEISEKSEIFDDQFSVERPDGSNFTLKIRSTKLEDSAMYFCASSETRGSYNEQFFGPGTRLTVL.